The 10 T cell receptor beta chains below all came from one sample that was sequenced in a study of T-cell reconstitution after alpha-beta-depleted transplantation in children. Preparation of the TCRbeta library involved a method that used unique molecular identifiers. TCRdb reanalysed the PCR reads using MiXCR and keeps one entry per CDR3 protein. The table lists about 240,000 distinct CDR3 sequences, about 26% of them singletons. The material was PBMCs, obtained before TCRalphabeta/CD19-depleted stem cell transplant. Receptors originate from a girl aged 2-9 years with Fanconi anemia, due to receive a stem cell transplant.

This clonotype was detected many times. The chain couples TRBV12-3 or TRBV12-4 to TRBJ2-7, with TRBD1 as a possible D gene (5 bases). The CDR3 has 15 residues. The V and J ends lost 6 bases and 4 bases respectively, with 19 bases between them. This CDR3 reads CASSPRRRVTYEQYF. The CDR3, as DNA: TGTGCCAGCAGCCCCCGTCGCAGGGTCACGTACGAGCAGTACTTC.

Many counts were recorded for this clonotype. One end of the junction varies from germline; a read error may be responsible. The chain combines TRBV10-3 with TRBJ2-7; D is unresolved. This CDR3 has 13 residues. From germline, CDR1 is ENHRY and CDR2 SYGVKD. CDR3 bases: TGTGCCACCAGTCCTCCTGGATCCTACGAGCAGTACTTC. Protein sequence: CATSPPGSYEQYF.

On this clonotype itself: The junction departs from the called germline gene at one end, perhaps through a read error. The V call is TRBV9, the J call TRBJ2-2; 9 bases match TRBD2. This CDR3 is built from 17 residues. Germline V gene sequence: CDR1 SGDLS, CDR2 YYNGEE. The CDR3 reads CAISVELGLAGTGELFF. The CDR3, as DNA: TGTGCCATCAGCGTAGAGCTGGGACTAGCTGGCACCGGGGAGCTGTTTTTT.

The V gene is TRBV6-4, the J gene TRBJ1-2; D is unresolved. Looked up from germline, CDR1 is MRHNA and CDR2 is SNTAGT. Trimming stripped 2 bases from V and 4 bases from J, with 8 bases between. The CDR3 sequence is 13 residues long. As DNA, the CDR3 is TGTGCCAGCAGTGACAACCAAGGCTATGGCTACACCTTC. Its protein product is CASSDNQGYGYTF.

The table lists this clonotype with many counts. The chain links TRBV29-1 to TRBJ2-7; 10 positions match TRBD2. Germline V CDR1 and CDR2: SQVTM, ANQGSEA. The V segment lost 1 base and the J segment 2 bases; nucleotides outside the gene matches: 5. The CDR3 loop spans 15 amino acids. This CDR3 reads CSVEGGTSATYEQYF. The DNA for the CDR3 is TGCAGCGTTGAAGGAGGGACTAGCGCAACCTACGAGCAGTACTTC.

This clonotype has a count of ten or more. The chain joins TRBV28 to TRBJ2-3, with 7 bases that match TRBD2. CDR1 is MDHEN and CDR2 is SYDVKM in the germline V gene. The CDR3 consists of 16 residues. With 5 bases clipped from V and 9 bases from J, the junction kept 17 bases outside the gene matches. CDR3 nucleotides: TGTGCCAGCAGTCCTGGGACGGGAGGAATGGTATGGACGCAGTATTTT. Translating it yields CASSPGTGGMVWTQYF.

This clonotype was detected ten times or more. The rearrangement links TRBV20-1 to TRBJ2-7; no reliable D call. Germline lookup yields CDR1 DFQATT and CDR2 SNEGSKA (reference sequence). V lost 1 base and J 1 base, leaving 11 bases between the germline ends. CDR3 size: 14 residues. Written as DNA, the CDR3 is TGCAGTGCTAGAGGCTCAGTCGGGTCCTACGAGCAGTACTTC. It is translated as CSARGSVGSYEQYF.

This chain connects TRBV29-1 to TRBJ1-2; 7 bases align to TRBD1. CDR3 length: 13 amino acids. V was pared by 4 bases and J by 8 bases, with 10 bases of the junction left unmatched. Germline V gene lookup returns CDR1 SQVTM and CDR2 ANQGSEA. CDR3 in amino acids: CSVVRGPGEGYTF. The CDR3, as DNA: TGCAGCGTTGTAAGGGGGCCGGGTGAGGGCTACACCTTC.

This clonotype was observed at least ten times. The CDR3 DNA is TGCGCCAGCAGCTTGGTAGCGGGGGGGCCCTACGAGCAGTACTTC. This translates into CASSLVAGGPYEQYF. This rearrangement joins TRBV5-1 to TRBJ2-7, with 11 bases identical to TRBD2. Looked up from germline, CDR1 is SGHRS and CDR2 is YFSETQ. V was pared by 0 bases and J by 2 bases, with 1 base of the junction left unmatched. This CDR3 has 15 residues.

This clonotype was detected only a few times. J is TRBJ1-5 and V is TRBV12-3 or TRBV12-4; D uncertain. The CDR3 consists of 14 residues. Trimming pared 2 bases from V and 1 base from J, leaving 6 bases between. This CDR3 reads CASSLSSSNQPQHF. The CDR3 nucleotides read TGTGCCAGCAGTTTAAGCTCAAGCAATCAGCCCCAGCATTTT.